One sample yielded the 5 T cell receptor beta chains listed below, sequenced in a study of blood T cell repertoires in COVID-19. Assay: immunoSEQ multiplex PCR; the TCRdb copy retains only in-frame clones and omits some. Here the sample spans about 240,000 clones, 70% to 90% being singletons. The sequencing input was PBMCs or T cells enriched from blood (not recorded which). The receptors derive from a woman aged 40 to 50 with acute COVID-19.

This sequence joins TRBV2 and TRBJ2-2; D uncertain. V was pared by 6 bases and J by 7 bases, with 12 bases between. Germline CDR1 SNHLY, CDR2 FYNNEI. This CDR3 contains 13 residues. The CDR3 here is CASRGSVSGELFF. CDR3 DNA: TGTGCCAGCAGGGGCTCCGTAAGCGGGGAGCTGTTTTTT.

The chain uses TRBV5-6 and TRBJ1-6; 7 bases line up with TRBD1. The CDR3 consists of 15 residues. The V gene end was trimmed by 0 bases and the J gene end by 10 bases; junction bases not matched to a gene: 7. CDR1 SGHDT and CDR2 YYEEEE come from the germline V gene. CDR3 bases: TGTGCCAGCAGCTTGGGGTGGACAGGCGTATCACCCCTCCACTTT. Residues: CASSLGWTGVSPLHF.

On this clone: This specimen includes other DNA sequences encoding the same CDR3. The chain is built from TRBV5-1 and TRBJ2-7, with TRBD1 matching over 10 bases. The CDR3 loop spans 14 amino acids. Germline V CDR1 and CDR2: SGHRS, YFSETQ. V gave up 4 bases and J gave up 4 bases; unmatched junction bases: 5. The DNA for the CDR3 is TGCGCCAGCAGCCCAAGGGACAGGGGTTACGAGCAGTACTTC. This gives the protein CASSPRDRGYEQYF.

The rearrangement uses TRBV19 and TRBJ2-7; D possibly corresponds to TRBD1 (5 bases). This CDR3 spans 12 amino acids. Germline CDR1 and CDR2: LNHDA and SQIVND (reference sequence). The V gene lost 9 bases and the J gene lost 1 base, with 10 bases spanning the gap. The CDR3 spells CASRDRSYEQYF. The DNA for the CDR3 is TGTGCCAGCAGGGATAGGTCCTACGAGCAGTACTTC.

The chain uses TRBV21-1 and TRBJ1-2; the D call of TRBD1 is as the table states it, not checked on the DNA. TRBV21-1 is classified as a pseudogene. CDR3 length: 16 amino acids. The CDR3 is CASSARGDSANYGYTF. CDR3 bases: TGTGCCAGCAGCGCAAGGGGGGACAGTGCTAACTATGGCTACACCTTC.